The present T cell receptor beta chain was sequenced within a study of blood T cell repertoires in COVID-19. Turning to the study itself: Sites in the United States, Italy and Spain provided acute and convalescent COVID-19 samples. Sources were T cells, B-cell-depleted T cells, or PBMCs; the material itself was cDNA or gDNA.

In the source study's methods: Amplification of reference gene primers was used by the study to estimate nucleated cell counts. The protocol was immunoSEQ multiplex PCR, while the TCRdb copy is restricted to in-frame clones and leaves out a portion. D and trimming were read from the DNA, whereas the V and J calls and clone size are those reported in that table. The top ten clones hold roughly 0.9% of a sample with more than 150,000 clones, roughly 89% of them seen once. The source is a young woman who had recovered from COVID-19. The specimen was peripheral blood.

The CDR3 spells CASSESGTGSWTSSYNSPLHF. CDR3 DNA: TGCGCCAGCAGTGAATCGGGGACAGGGAGCTGGACGAGCTCCTATAATTCACCCCTCCACTTT. V usage is TRBV10-1 and J usage is TRBJ1-6, with 9 bases matching TRBD1. Germline loops: CDR1 WNHNN, CDR2 SYGVQD (reference sequence). V dropped 3 bases and J dropped 0; count of bases not matched to a gene: 15. The CDR3 has 21 amino acids.